A single sample gave rise to the 13 T cell receptor beta chains below, sequenced in a study of CD8+CD57+ T cells in acquired aplastic anemia. CDR3 and TCR beta VDJ profiling relied on a genomic DNA template. TCRdb reprocessed the reads via MiXCR and lists one record per CDR3 protein. The sample lists 150,000 to 200,000 distinct CDR3 sequences, 55% to 80% occurring once. The specimen sequenced was sorted CD4+, CD8+, or CD8+CD57+ T cells (not recorded which) from PBMCs. The receptors shown here come from a human donor in good health.

This clonotype was recorded many times. The chain couples TRBV10-2 to TRBJ2-2; D remains ambiguous. This CDR3 region has 13 residues. V lost 3 bases, J lost 2 bases, and 4 bases lay in between. Per germline, CDR1 WSHSY and CDR2 SAAADI. CDR3 sequence (DNA): TGCGCCAGCAGTGACTTTAACACCGGGGAGCTGTTTTTT. It encodes CASSDFNTGELFF.

This clonotype came up a few times. The CDR3 spells CATSEGTTGGVETQYF. The CDR3 DNA follows: TGTGCCACCAGTGAAGGTACGACAGGGGGCGTAGAGACCCAGTACTTC. The chain joins TRBV24-1 to TRBJ2-5; 10 bases match TRBD1. CDR3 length equals 16 residues. CDR1 is KGHDR and CDR2 is SFDVKD in the germline V gene. V gave up 4 bases and J gave up 4 bases; unmatched junction bases: 8.

At least ten counts were recorded for this clonotype. This rearrangement joins TRBV7-9 to TRBJ2-1; D unclear. V was cut by 4 bases and J by 3 bases, with 13 bases left in between. Germline-derived CDR1 and CDR2 are SEHNR and FQNEAQ (reference sequence). This CDR3 contains 15 residues. This chain's CDR3 is CASSYRLGDYNEQFF. For the CDR3, the DNA is TGTGCCAGCAGCTACCGCCTCGGAGACTACAATGAGCAGTTCTTC.

This chain joins TRBV7-9 and TRBJ1-1, with D unresolved. V dropped 2 bases and J dropped 5 bases, with 12 bases sitting between them. Germline CDR1 reads SEHNR; CDR2 reads FQNEAQ (reference sequence). This CDR3 is 14 amino acids long. For the CDR3, the DNA is TGTGCCAGCAGCTTAAAGCCTATGGGGACTGAAGCTTTCTTT. Residues: CASSLKPMGTEAFF.

V and J are TRBV13 and TRBJ2-3; D is uncertain. The V end lost 5 bases, the J end lost 6 bases, and 18 bases lay between the germline ends. The germline V gene encodes CDR1 PRHDT and CDR2 FYEKMQ (reference sequence). CDR3 length equals 15 residues. The CDR3: CASSIFGEVIDTQYF. CDR3 DNA sequence: TGTGCCAGCAGCATTTTCGGCGAGGTCATCGATACGCAGTATTTT.

There are many counts of this clonotype. The chain combines TRBV2 with TRBJ1-4; 8 positions match TRBD1. From germline, CDR1 is SNHLY and CDR2 FYNNEI. The CDR3 covers 14 residues. V lost 8 bases and J lost 7; bases outside the gene matches: 9. As DNA, the CDR3 is TGTGCCAGCCTTACCGGACAGGGAGGTGAAAAACTGTTTTTT. This translates into CASLTGQGGEKLFF.

J is TRBJ2-7 and V is TRBV9; 9 positions agree with TRBD2. The CDR3 is made up of 13 amino acids. V lost 4 bases, J lost 6 bases, and 5 bases stayed unmatched. Germline values: CDR1 SGDLS, CDR2 YYNGEE. The CDR3 DNA sequence: TGTGCCAGCAGCATTCCACTAGCGGGCGAGCAGTACTTC. Its protein is CASSIPLAGEQYF.

A remark on this clonotype: The junction and the germline gene differ at one end; a read error may be behind it. This chain links TRBV20-1 with TRBJ2-7; 7 bases are a match to TRBD1. Germline CDR1 DFQATT, CDR2 SNEGSKA (reference sequence). This CDR3 spans 13 amino acids. DNA for the CDR3: TGCAGCGCTAAGGGGACAGCGTTCTACGAGCAGTACTTC. Translated, it gives CSAKGTAFYEQYF.

As regards this clonotype: The junction differs from germline at one of its ends, possibly a read error. CDR3 in amino acids: CASSFGGNYNELFF. As DNA, the CDR3 is TGTGCCAGCAGTTTCGGCGGGAACTACAATGAGCTGTTCTTC. This sequence joins TRBV9 and TRBJ2-1, with a weak D call TRBD2 (6 bases). The CDR3 runs 14 residues. The V gene's germline CDR1 is SGDLS and CDR2 YYNGEE. Combining the CDR3 with reference TRBV9 and TRBJ2-1 gives the whole variable domain DSGVTQTPKHLITATGQRVTLRCSPRSGDLSVYWYQQSLDQGLQFLIQYYNGEERAKGNILERFSAQQFPDLHSELNLSSLELGDSALYFCASSFGGNYNELFFGPGTRLTVL.

V is TRBV24-1 and J is TRBJ1-1; 9 nucleotides match TRBD1. There are 16 residues in the CDR3. Germline V gene lookup returns CDR1 KGHDR and CDR2 SFDVKD. V trimming: 3 bases; J trimming: 1 base; junction bases outside the gene matches: 5. CDR3 coding DNA: TGTGCCACCAGTGATACATCGGACAGGGGGAACACTGAAGCTTTCTTT. Its protein is CATSDTSDRGNTEAFF.

This clonotype occurred a few times. V and J are TRBV20-1 and TRBJ2-1; D unresolved. CDR1 and CDR2 from the germline V gene are DFQATT and SNEGSKA (reference sequence). Trimming stripped 0 bases from V and 5 bases from J, with 5 bases between. This CDR3 spans 12 amino acids. Here the CDR3 reads CSARERNNEQFF. CDR3 sequence (DNA): TGCAGTGCTAGAGAGCGGAACAATGAGCAGTTCTTC.

V and J are TRBV25-1 and TRBJ2-2; TRBD2 matches at 9 bases. CDR1 MGHDK and CDR2 SYGVNS come from the germline V gene. The length of the CDR3 is 16 residues. V dropped 6 bases and J dropped 6; count of bases not matched to a gene: 11. The CDR3: CASSPLRGGTPGELFF. The CDR3 DNA sequence: TGTGCCAGCAGCCCGCTGCGGGGGGGGACCCCCGGGGAGCTGTTTTTT.

The chain uses TRBV5-1 and TRBJ2-1; TRBD2 agrees at 12 bases. Germline lookup yields CDR1 SGHRS and CDR2 YFSETQ. The CDR3 is 16 amino acids. Losses at the gene ends were 0 bases for V and 7 bases for J; bases not matched to a gene: 5. The CDR3 here is CASSLGLAGAGNEQFF. The DNA for the CDR3 is TGCGCCAGCAGCTTGGGACTAGCGGGGGCCGGAAATGAGCAGTTCTTC. Based on the CDR3 plus reference TRBV5-1 and TRBJ2-1, the full variable domain is KAGVTQTPRYLIKTRGQQVTLSCSPISGHRSVSWYQQTPGQGLQFLFEYFSETQRNKGNFPGRFSGRQFSNSRSEMNVSTLELGDSALYLCASSLGLAGAGNEQFFGPGTRLTVL.